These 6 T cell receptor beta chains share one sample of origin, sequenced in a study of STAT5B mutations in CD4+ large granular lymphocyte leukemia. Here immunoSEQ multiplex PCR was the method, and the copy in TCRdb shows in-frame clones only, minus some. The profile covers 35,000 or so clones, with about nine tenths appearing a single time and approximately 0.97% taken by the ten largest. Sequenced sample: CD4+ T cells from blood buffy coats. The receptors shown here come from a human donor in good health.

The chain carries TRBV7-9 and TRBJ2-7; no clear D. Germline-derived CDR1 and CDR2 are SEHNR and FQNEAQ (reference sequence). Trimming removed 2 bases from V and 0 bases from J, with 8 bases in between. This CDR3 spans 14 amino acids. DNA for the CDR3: TGTGCCAGCAGCTTAAAGCCCAGCTCCTACGAGCAGTACTTC. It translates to CASSLKPSSYEQYF.

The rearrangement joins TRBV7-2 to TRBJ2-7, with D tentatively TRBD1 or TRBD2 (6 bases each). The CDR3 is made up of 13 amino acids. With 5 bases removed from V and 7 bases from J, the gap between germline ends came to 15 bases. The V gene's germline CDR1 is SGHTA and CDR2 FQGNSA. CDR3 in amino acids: CASSPTSGAEQYF. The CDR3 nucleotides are TGTGCCAGCAGCCCTACATCGGGGGCGGAGCAGTACTTC.

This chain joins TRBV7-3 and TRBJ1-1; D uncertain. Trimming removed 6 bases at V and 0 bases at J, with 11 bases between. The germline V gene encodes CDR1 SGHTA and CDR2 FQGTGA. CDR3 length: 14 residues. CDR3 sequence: CASSRSAMNTEAFF. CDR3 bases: TGTGCCAGCAGTCGGTCGGCTATGAACACTGAAGCTTTCTTT.

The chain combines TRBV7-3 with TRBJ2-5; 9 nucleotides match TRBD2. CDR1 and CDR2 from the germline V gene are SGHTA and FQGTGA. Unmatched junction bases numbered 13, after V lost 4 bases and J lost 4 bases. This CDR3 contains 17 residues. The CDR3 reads CASSSMGIGLALETQYF. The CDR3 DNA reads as TGTGCCAGCAGCTCAATGGGAATTGGACTAGCGTTAGAGACCCAGTACTTC.

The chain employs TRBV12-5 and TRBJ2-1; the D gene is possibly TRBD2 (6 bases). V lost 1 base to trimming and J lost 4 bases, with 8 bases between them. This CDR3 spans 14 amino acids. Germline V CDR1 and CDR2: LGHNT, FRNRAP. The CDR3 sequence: CASGLGGTYNEQFF. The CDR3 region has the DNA TGTGCTAGTGGTTTGGGAGGGACTTACAATGAGCAGTTCTTC.

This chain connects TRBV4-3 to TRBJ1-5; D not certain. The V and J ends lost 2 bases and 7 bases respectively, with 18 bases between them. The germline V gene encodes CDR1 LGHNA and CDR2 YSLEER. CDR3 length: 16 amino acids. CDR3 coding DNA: TGCGCCAGCAGCCAATACCTGGGAGGGTCTGGGCAGCCCCAGCATTTT. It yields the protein CASSQYLGGSGQPQHF.